Listed below are T cell receptor beta chains from one sample, sequenced in a study of cytomegalovirus exposure and HLA in healthy donors. Data came from immunoSEQ multiplex PCR; TCRdb stores just in-frame clones and leaves some out. The repertoire has around 250,000 clones, about 90% of them found once; the top ten carry roughly 3%. Sequences were obtained from PBMCs. The receptors were gathered from a woman under 40 in good health and CMV-seronegative. Each CDR3 is given with its conserved first and last residue. Each record gives: V gene, D gene, J gene, CDR3 DNA, CDR3 protein. D genes are given only for firm matches.

>TRBV27|TRBD1|TRBJ1-1
TGTGCCAGCAGTCCACTTAACCCGACAGGGGGCAAAAATTGGAACACTGAAGCTTTCTTT
CASSPLNPTGGKNWNTEAFF
>TRBV27|NA|TRBJ2-2
TGTGCCAGCAGTTCCTGGAGCGGCTACTCTTTTCGAACCGGGGAGCTGTTTTTT
CASSSWSGYSFRTGELFF
>TRBV5-6|NA|TRBJ1-2
TGTGCCAGCAGCTGGGTTCAGTCGGGGCTCGATGGCTACACCTTC
CASSWVQSGLDGYTF
>TRBV11-2|NA|TRBJ1-5
TGTGCCAGCAGCAGGGACACCGGGTACAATCAGCCCCAGCATTTT
CASSRDTGYNQPQHF
>TRBV27|NA|TRBJ1-5
TGTGCCAGCACCAGGTCGGGGGGCAATCAGCCCCAGCATTTT
CASTRSGGNQPQHF
>TRBV20-1|NA|TRBJ1-2
TGCAGTGCTACCAGCTCATATGGCTACACCTTC
CSATSSYGYTF
>TRBV28|NA|TRBJ2-3
TGTGCCAGCAGTTCCCCCGTGGATACGCAGTATTTT
CASSSPVDTQYF
>TRBV7-7|NA|TRBJ2-1
TGTGCCAGCAGCCCCGAGGGGAGCTCCTACAATGAGCAGTTCTTC
CASSPEGSSYNEQFF
>TRBV7-9|NA|TRBJ1-4
TGTGCCAGCAGCTCTGCGGGGAGGGAAAAACTGTTTTTT
CASSSAGREKLFF
>TRBV30|NA|TRBJ1-2
TGTGCCTGGAGCCGAACAGGGTACGGCTACACCTTC
CAWSRTGYGYTF
>TRBV7-3|TRBD1|TRBJ2-2
TGTGCCAGCAGCTTAGGGAGGGACAGGGGAATCACCGGGGAGCTGTTTTTT
CASSLGRDRGITGELFF
>TRBV27|NA|TRBJ2-2
TGTGCCAGCAGTTTATCCCCAGGAGCCGGGGAGCTGTTTTTT
CASSLSPGAGELFF
>TRBV4-1|NA|TRBJ2-7
TGCGCCAGCAGCCATGACAGTTCCTACGAGCAGTACTTC
CASSHDSSYEQYF
>TRBV5-4|TRBD2|TRBJ2-3
TGTGCCAGCAGCTTGGAACGGGGGGTAGATACGCAGTATTTT
CASSLERGVDTQYF
>TRBV7-9|NA|TRBJ2-7
TGTGCCAGCAGCTTCAGCTACGAGCAGTACTTC
CASSFSYEQYF
>TRBV27|NA|TRBJ2-5
TGTGCCAGCAGTTCACAAGCAGGGGAAGAGACCCAGTACTTC
CASSSQAGEETQYF
>TRBV28|TRBD1|TRBJ2-7
TGTGCCAGCCACCCGGCACCGGGACAGGGAAGGGACGAGCAGTACTTC
CASHPAPGQGRDEQYF
>TRBV28|TRBD2|TRBJ2-7
TGTGCCAGCACCCCCGGGACTAGCGGGAGGAACGAGCAGTACTTC
CASTPGTSGRNEQYF